Detailed here is one TCR beta chain. CDR3 and TCR beta VDJ profiling relied on a genomic DNA template. Using its own MiXCR run on the reads, TCRdb lists one record per CDR3 protein. The sample contains around 190,000 distinct CDR3 sequences, 61% of which appear only once. The record originates from a study of CD8+CD57+ T cells in acquired aplastic anemia. The CDR3 runs 15 residues. Trimming took off 8 bases at V and 0 bases at J, with 13 bases between the two ends. CDR1 and CDR2 from the germline V gene are KGHDR and SFDVKD. The source material was sorted CD4+, CD8+, or CD8+CD57+ T cells (not recorded which) from PBMCs. This receptor was obtained from a human donor in good health. The V gene is TRBV24-1, the J gene TRBJ2-1, with D possibly being TRBD2 (7 bases). The CDR3 DNA reads TGTGCCACCAAGGGGGGGGGGGGCTCCTACAATGAGCAGTTCTTC. Protein product: CATKGGGGSYNEQFF.